A single sample is the source of the 2 T cell receptor beta chains below, sequenced in a study of shared clonotypes between healthy human individuals. Method: immunoSEQ multiplex PCR; TCRdb's copy keeps in-frame clones and lacks some. The sample holds some 2,000,000 clones, about 94% seen once. It was CD45RO-negative cells, positively selected for CCR7, that made up naive CD8 cells, with terminally differentiated effector memory CD45RA+ cells excluded. Sequencing was performed on naive CD8+ T cells sorted from blood. The receptors shown here come from a young man in good health.

This chain connects TRBV4-1 to TRBJ2-7; 7 positions match TRBD1. V dropped 4 bases and J dropped 3; count of bases not matched to a gene: 6. This CDR3 is built from 14 residues. CDR1 is MGHRA, CDR2 YSYEKL, per germline. The CDR3 protein is CASSPGQSFYEQYF. The CDR3 nucleotides are TGCGCCAGCAGCCCGGGACAGAGCTTCTACGAGCAGTACTTC.

The V gene is TRBV9, the J gene TRBJ2-3; 12 positions match TRBD2. This CDR3 region has 17 residues. J was trimmed by 6 bases and V by 0 bases; bases with no gene match: 8. Per germline, CDR1 SGDLS and CDR2 YYNGEE. In nucleotides, the CDR3 is TGTGCCAGCAGCGTAGGAGCTAGCGGGGGGGCTCCTGATACGCAGTATTTT. Protein product: CASSVGASGGAPDTQYF.